These 13 T cell receptor beta chains came from one sample sequenced in a study of blood T cells in healthy people across ages (dated by TCRdb to about 2015). Library creation used 5' RACE. The run used an Illumina HiSeq 2500. A second 7 to 11 cycle PCR used a sample-barcoded 5' primer and a J-beta primer mix. The public sequencing data were trimmed at Q25 with fastp and processed into clonotypes with MiXCR by TCRdb, which kept only in-frame beta chains. Rows with one shared CDR3 protein collapse into an entry with the most common genes and DNA. The sample contains hundreds of thousands of distinct CDR3 sequences, 45% to 60% of them found a single time. About 14% of the sample belongs to the ten largest clones. Sequencing input: blood. Receptor source: a woman older than 75 in good health.

V is TRBV6-2 or TRBV6-3 and J is TRBJ2-3; D uncertain. Germline lookup yields CDR1 MNHEY and CDR2 SVGEGT. This CDR3 has 16 residues. Trimming pared 6 bases from V and 3 bases from J, leaving 19 bases between. The CDR3 nucleotides read TGTGCCAGCAGCACCGTCAGCCCACTACCGACAGATACGCAGTATTTT. Its protein product is CASSTVSPLPTDTQYF.

The CDR3 spells CASSKYSGGYNEQFF. The CDR3 DNA sequence: TGTGCCAGCAGCAAATATAGCGGGGGATACAATGAGCAGTTCTTC. The chain is built from TRBV12-3 or TRBV12-4 and TRBJ2-1; TRBD2 aligns across 9 bases. J lost 4 bases, V lost 6 bases, and 7 bases had no gene match. The CDR3 is made up of 15 amino acids.

The chain employs TRBV20-1 and TRBJ2-3; D assignment may be TRBD1 or TRBD2 (6 bases each). CDR3 length: 15 amino acids. The V gene's germline CDR1 is DFQATT and CDR2 SNEGSKA (reference sequence). V was shortened by 6 bases and J by 4 bases, with 20 bases between the two germline ends. The CDR3 sequence is CSARRGLTGSDTQYF. In nucleotides, the CDR3 is TGCAGTGCGCGACGGGGACTTACAGGGTCAGATACGCAGTATTTT.

A note on this clonotype: A much larger clonotype is one base distant, so this may be a read error. The chain carries TRBV2 and TRBJ2-7; D uncertain. The CDR3 is 14 amino acids. Germline V gene sequence: CDR1 SNHLY, CDR2 FYNNEI. The CDR3 protein is CANSARTRTYEQYF. The CDR3 coding sequence is TGTGCCAACAGTGCCCGGACGCGTACCTACGAGCAGTACTTC.

The chain joins TRBV12-3 or TRBV12-4 to TRBJ2-5, with unresolved D. The closer fit of TRBJ2-7 to the DNA end suggests the J call may be wrong. There are 12 residues in the CDR3. The CDR3 spells CASSIQVSEQYF. Here the CDR3 DNA reads TGTGCCAGCAGCATTCAGGTTTCCGAGCAGTACTTC.

The sample holds many counts of this clonotype. One junction end disagrees with the germline gene, perhaps due to a read error. The J gene is TRBJ2-7, the V gene TRBV12-3 or TRBV12-4; perhaps TRBD1 as D (5 bases). The CDR3 extends over 14 amino acids. CDR3: CASSLAQGAYEQYF. The CDR3 nucleotides read TGCGCCAGCAGCTTGGCCCAGGGTGCCTACGAGCAGTACTTC.

As to this clonotype: This may come from a read error, since a much larger clone is one base off. The genes are TRBV3-1 and TRBJ2-3; D might be TRBD1 (6 bases). The CDR3 contains 15 residues. V was pared by 0 bases and J by 5 bases, with 12 bases between. The germline V gene has CDR1 LGHDT and CDR2 YNNKEL (reference sequence). Written as DNA, the CDR3 is TGTGCCAGCAGCCAAGAGGGGGCCACTGGAGATACGCAGTATTTT. Translated, it gives CASSQEGATGDTQYF.

This clonotype was counted ten times or more. This sequence joins TRBV4-2 and TRBJ2-7; no reliable D call. The V gene's germline CDR1 is LGHNA and CDR2 YNFKEQ. The CDR3 is 14 amino acids. Trimming cost V 0 bases and J 1 base, with 7 bases left between them. This CDR3 reads CASSQDRISYEQYF. The CDR3 coding sequence is TGTGCCAGCAGCCAAGATCGGATATCCTACGAGCAGTACTTC.

The chain is built from TRBV2 and TRBJ1-3; D unclear. CDR1 is SNHLY, CDR2 FYNNEI, per germline. The CDR3 extends over 14 amino acids. Trimming removed 8 bases at V and 1 base at J, with 12 bases between. CDR3 sequence: CASEAPISGNTIYF. CDR3 nucleotide sequence: TGTGCCAGCGAAGCCCCCATATCTGGAAACACCATATATTTT.

The chain carries TRBV5-1 and TRBJ2-5; 11 bases agree with TRBD2. J was trimmed by 11 bases and V by 6 bases; bases with no gene match: 15. This CDR3 is built from 15 residues. Germline V CDR1 and CDR2: SGHRS, YFSETQ. This CDR3 is CASTLLAGAGNEQYF. DNA for the CDR3: TGCGCCAGCACCCTACTAGCGGGAGCTGGCAATGAGCAGTACTTC.

This chain joins TRBV9 and TRBJ2-3, with D perhaps matching TRBD2 (6 bases). The ends were cut back, 0 bases at V and 4 bases at J, with 12 bases in the middle. The CDR3 length is 15 residues. Per the germline V gene, CDR1 is SGDLS and CDR2 is YYNGEE. The CDR3: CASSVVASESDTQYF. Here the CDR3 DNA reads TGTGCCAGCAGCGTAGTGGCTAGCGAATCAGATACGCAGTATTTT.

This chain connects TRBV4-1 to TRBJ1-2, with a tentative D call TRBD1 (6 bases). Trimming left V 1 base short and J 0 bases short, with 12 bases between. CDR3 size: 16 residues. Germline V gene lookup returns CDR1 MGHRA and CDR2 YSYEKL. The CDR3 loop is CASSQGETGPNYGYTF. The CDR3 DNA follows: TGCGCCAGCAGCCAAGGGGAGACAGGCCCTAACTATGGCTACACCTTC.

This clonotype showed up just a few times. The J gene is TRBJ2-7, the V gene TRBV5-6, with D possibly matching TRBD2 (6 bases). V was shortened by 4 bases and J by 3 bases, with 14 bases between the two germline ends. Germline CDR1 reads SGHDT; CDR2 reads YYEEEE. This CDR3 is 14 amino acids long. This CDR3 reads CASSLGGALYEQYF. In DNA form, the CDR3 reads TGTGCCAGCAGCCTGGGAGGTGCCCTCTACGAGCAGTACTTC.